This is a list of T cell receptor beta chains from one sample in a study of T cells in Graves' hyperthyroidism and ophthalmopathy. TCRdb re-analysed the multiplex PCR reads in MiXCR, keeping a single row per CDR3 protein. Counted here are some 510,000 distinct CDR3 sequences, less than 25% occurring once; the ten biggest clones make up less than 30%. Input material: blood. The source of these receptors is a man aged 18-30 years with Graves' hyperthyroidism. The CDR3 runs from the conserved cysteine through the conserved F or W. D genes are given only for firm matches. Clone size is shown for a subset of rows, as once, few, many or a class of expanded clone.

D gene	clone size	V gene	J gene	CDR3 DNA	CDR3 protein
.	few	TRBV5-1	TRBJ2-7	TGCGCCAGCAGCCCCACCGCAGGGGCCAACGAGCAGTACTTC	CASSPTAGANEQYF
.	few	TRBV30	TRBJ2-5	TGTGCCTGGAGGGGACCTTTTCAAGAGACCCAGTACTTC	CAWRGPFQETQYF
.	once	TRBV30	TRBJ1-6	TGTGCCTGGGGGCGAGGGTATAATTCACCCCTCCACTTT	CAWGRGYNSPLHF
.	many	TRBV11-1	TRBJ1-1	TGTGCCAGCAGCTTAGGGGATGGCACATTGAACACTGAAGCTTTCTTT	CASSLGDGTLNTEAFF
.	many	TRBV12-3/TRBV12-4	TRBJ2-7	TGTGCCAGCAGTTTTGCAGTCTCCTACGAGCAGTACTTC	CASSFAVSYEQYF
.	many	TRBV2	TRBJ2-7	TGTGCCAGCAGTGAATACCAGGGGTTGGTCTACGAGCAGTACTTC	CASSEYQGLVYEQYF
.	few	TRBV4-1	TRBJ1-1	TGCGCCAGCAGCCGGATACCTTCACAGGGCACTGAAGCTTTCTTT	CASSRIPSQGTEAFF
.	many	TRBV6-1	TRBJ2-7	TGTGCCAGCAGTCCTTCCCACGAGGGACACGAGCAGTACTTC	CASSPSHEGHEQYF
.	.	TRBV11-2	TRBJ2-5	TGTGCCAGCAGCTTAGTGGCAGGGCCGCAAGAGACCCAGTACTTC	CASSLVAGPQETQYF
.	.	TRBV7-8	TRBJ1-1	TGTGCCAGCAGCTTACCCATACGCAAGCACACCGTGAACACTGAAGCTTTCTTT	CASSLPIRKHTVNTEAFF
TRBD1	few	TRBV28	TRBJ1-5	TGTGCCAGCAGTTTGGGAAGGACAGGGGGCTTTCAGCCCCAGCATTTT	CASSLGRTGGFQPQHF
.	many	TRBV20-1	TRBJ1-1	TGCAGTGCTAGAGTCGACTGGATGAACACTGAAGCTTTCTTT	CSARVDWMNTEAFF
.	.	TRBV4-1	TRBJ1-1	TGCGCCAGCAGCCAAGATTGGGGAGCGGGCACTGAAGCTTTCTTT	CASSQDWGAGTEAFF
.	.	TRBV5-5	TRBJ2-7	TGTGCCAGTTACCGACAGGACGGGGACGAGCAGTACTTC	CASYRQDGDEQYF
.	few	TRBV11-2	TRBJ2-6	TGTGCCAGCAGCTTAGATTTTTCATCTGGGGCCAACGTCCTGACTTTC	CASSLDFSSGANVLTF
.	.	TRBV20-1	TRBJ2-5	TGCAGTGCCGCGAGGCCGGGTGGAGAGACCCAGTACTTC	CSAARPGGETQYF
.	once	TRBV29-1	TRBJ2-5	TGCAGCGCCGACGGGGGTGCCCAAGAGACCCAGTACTTC	CSADGGAQETQYF
.	few	TRBV12-3/TRBV12-4	TRBJ1-2	TGTGCCAGCAGTTTAGATGGAGGCGCGGGCTACACCTTC	CASSLDGGAGYTF
.	many	TRBV6-2/TRBV6-3	TRBJ1-2	TGTGCCAGCAGTTGGGGGCGTAACGGCTACACCTTC	CASSWGRNGYTF
.	many	TRBV28	TRBJ2-7	TGTGCCAGCAGCCCCCAGGGCCTTATCTACGAGCAGTACTTC	CASSPQGLIYEQYF
.	many	TRBV30	TRBJ1-2	TGTGCCTGGAGTGAGCCGCTGGCGTTCGCTAACTATGGCTACACCTTC	CAWSEPLAFANYGYTF
.	.	TRBV12-3/TRBV12-4	TRBJ1-5	TGTGCCAGCAGTTTCCCACAGGGACGGAGTCAGCCCCAGCATTTT	CASSFPQGRSQPQHF
TRBD2	many	TRBV20-1	TRBJ2-7	TGCAGTGCTAGGGCAGGGAGGGACTACGAGCAGTACTTC	CSARAGRDYEQYF
.	few	TRBV7-8	TRBJ2-2	TGTGCCAGCAGCTCACCCACCGGGAGGGGGCGTACCGGGGAGCTGTTTTTT	CASSSPTGRGRTGELFF
.	many	TRBV11-1	TRBJ1-1	TGTGCCAGCAGCTTATCCCCTGGGATCCCCGGGAGGGACACTGAAGCTTTCTTT	CASSLSPGIPGRDTEAFF
TRBD1	.	TRBV3-1	TRBJ1-5	TGTGCCAGCAGCCAAGGAAAGCCCGGACAGGGCAATCAGCCCCAGCATTTT	CASSQGKPGQGNQPQHF
.	.	TRBV4-1	TRBJ2-7	TGCGCCAGCAGCCAAGTATATCAGGGTTACGAGCAGTACTTC	CASSQVYQGYEQYF
.	.	TRBV4-1	TRBJ1-1	TGCGCCAGCAGCCAAGGGACAGCATTTAACACTGAAGCTTTCTTT	CASSQGTAFNTEAFF